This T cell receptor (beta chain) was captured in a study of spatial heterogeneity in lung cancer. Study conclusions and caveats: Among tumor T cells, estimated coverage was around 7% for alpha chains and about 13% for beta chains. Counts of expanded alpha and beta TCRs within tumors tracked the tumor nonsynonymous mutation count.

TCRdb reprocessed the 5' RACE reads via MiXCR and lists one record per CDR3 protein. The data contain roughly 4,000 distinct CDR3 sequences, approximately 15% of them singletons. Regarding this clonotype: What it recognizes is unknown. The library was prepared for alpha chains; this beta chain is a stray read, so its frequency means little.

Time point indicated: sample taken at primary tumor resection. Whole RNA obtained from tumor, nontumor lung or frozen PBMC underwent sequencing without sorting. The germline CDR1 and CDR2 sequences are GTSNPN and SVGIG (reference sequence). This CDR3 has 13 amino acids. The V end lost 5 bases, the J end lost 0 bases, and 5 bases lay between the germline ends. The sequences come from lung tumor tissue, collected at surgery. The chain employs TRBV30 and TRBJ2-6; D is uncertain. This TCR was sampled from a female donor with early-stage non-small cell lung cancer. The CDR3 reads CAWYGSGANVLTF. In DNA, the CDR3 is TGTGCCTGGTACGGCTCTGGGGCCAACGTCCTGACTTTC.